Following are 25 T cell receptor beta chains from one sample sequenced in a study of blood T cell repertoires in COVID-19. Only in-frame clones appear in the TCRdb table, and some are missing; sequencing was by immunoSEQ multiplex PCR. The table includes roughly 160,000 clones, about 87% detected once. Sequencing input: peripheral blood. These TCRs come from a man aged 55 to 69 with acute or convalescent COVID-19.

This clone showed up just a few times. This chain links TRBV5-1 with TRBJ1-2, with 8 positions matching TRBD1. V lost 4 bases to trimming and J lost 6 bases; unmatched junction nucleotides: 8. This CDR3 region has 14 residues. From germline, CDR1 is SGHRS and CDR2 YFSETQ. For the CDR3, the DNA is TGCGCCAGCAGCCCTGGACAGGGCGACGATGGCTACACCTTC. It specifies CASSPGQGDDGYTF.

The chain is built from TRBV5-4 and TRBJ2-7; perhaps TRBD2 as D (5 bases). The CDR3 has 14 amino acids. Germline-derived CDR1 and CDR2 are SGHNT and YYREEE (reference sequence). The V and J ends lost 4 bases and 3 bases respectively, with 14 bases between them. The CDR3 nucleotides are TGTGCCAGCAGCGCCACCGGCCGGGACTACGAGCAGTACTTC. It encodes CASSATGRDYEQYF.

The rearrangement uses TRBV7-9 and TRBJ2-3; TRBD2 matches at 10 bases. There are 16 residues in the CDR3. Germline lookup yields CDR1 SEHNR and CDR2 FQNEAQ (reference sequence). J lost 3 bases, V lost 4 bases, and 7 bases had no gene match. The CDR3 is CASSSSAGGPTDTQYF. The DNA for the CDR3 is TGTGCCAGCAGCTCTTCAGCGGGAGGGCCGACAGATACGCAGTATTTT.

This clone is a singleton in its sample. The chain carries TRBV2 and TRBJ2-3; possible D gene TRBD2, 5 bases. Trimming pared 0 bases from V and 6 bases from J, leaving 7 bases between. The length of the CDR3 is 13 residues. Germline assignment: CDR1 SNHLY and CDR2 FYNNEI. Written as DNA, the CDR3 is TGTGCCAGCAGTGAAGCGCGGGTTGATACGCAGTATTTT. It yields the protein CASSEARVDTQYF. Filled out from reference TRBV2 and TRBJ2-3, the complete variable domain reads EPEVTQTPSHQVTQMGQEVILRCVPISNHLYFYWYRQILGQKVEFLVSFYNNEISEKSEIFDDQFSVERPDGSNFTLKIRSTKLEDSAMYFCASSEARVDTQYFGPGTRLTVL.

This clone was observed once. V and J are TRBV18 and TRBJ1-5, with D possibly TRBD1 on 5 matching bases. The V end lost 0 bases, the J end lost 6 bases, and 9 bases lay between the germline ends. The CDR3 extends over 14 amino acids. Germline V gene lookup returns CDR1 KGHSH and CDR2 LQKENI. The CDR3 protein is CASSPPWGGQPQHF. The CDR3 DNA reads TGTGCCAGCTCACCACCGTGGGGGGGTCAGCCCCAGCATTTT.

V gene TRBV4-1 combines with J gene TRBJ2-7; D remains ambiguous. This CDR3 has 16 amino acids. CDR1 is MGHRA, CDR2 YSYEKL, per germline. The germline V and J ends were trimmed by 0 bases and 2 bases, with 14 bases remaining between them. CDR3 loop: CASSQDSRVPTYEQYV. Here the CDR3 DNA reads TGCGCCAGCAGCCAAGATTCCCGGGTCCCTACCTACGAGCAGTACGTC.

The rearrangement joins TRBV7-2 to TRBJ2-7; unclear D gene. Germline CDR1 reads SGHTA; CDR2 reads FQGNSA. There are 13 residues in the CDR3. Trimming stripped 5 bases from V and 3 bases from J, with 11 bases between. The DNA of the CDR3 is TGTGCCAGCAGCCCTGTTCGGTTCTACGAGCAGTACTTC. This sequence encodes CASSPVRFYEQYF.

There are a few counts of this clone. The chain has TRBV3-1 (or the pseudogene TRBV3-2) and TRBJ2-2, with 8 bases lining up with TRBD2. The V gene's germline CDR1 is LGHDT and CDR2 YNNKEL (reference sequence). Trimming took 4 bases from V and 2 from J; bases not matched to a gene: 3. The CDR3 spans 15 residues. The CDR3 is CASSLGLGNTGELFF. CDR3 nucleotide sequence: TGTGCCAGCAGCCTGGGACTAGGAAACACCGGGGAGCTGTTTTTT.

This chain links TRBV11-3 with TRBJ1-1, with D hard to call. The germline V and J ends were trimmed by 6 bases and 11 bases, with 16 bases remaining between them. In germline, CDR1 is SGHNT, CDR2 YENEEA. The length of the CDR3 is 12 residues. In nucleotides, the CDR3 is TGTGCCAGCAGTTCCGCCGGGGATAGGGCTTTCTTT. Protein: CASSSAGDRAFF.

The gene calls are TRBV6-5 and TRBJ2-7; TRBD2 aligns across 7 bases. The CDR3 has 14 residues. V was clipped by 7 bases and J by 5 bases; unmatched bases: 11. The V gene's germline CDR1 is MNHEY and CDR2 SVGAGI. The CDR3: CASTSGGVRDEQYF. The CDR3 DNA follows: TGTGCCAGCACTAGCGGAGGAGTTAGGGACGAGCAGTACTTC.

CDR3 region: CASSERSSGGARDTQYF. In DNA form, the CDR3 reads TGTGCCAGCAGTGAAAGGTCTAGCGGGGGGGCCCGAGATACGCAGTATTTT. The chain recombines TRBV25-1 with TRBJ2-3; 12 bases match TRBD2. The CDR3 is made up of 17 amino acids. J lost 5 bases, V lost 2 bases, and 8 bases had no gene match. Germline CDR1 MGHDK, CDR2 SYGVNS.

The V gene is TRBV19, the J gene TRBJ2-7, with 11 bases that match TRBD1. V lost 3 bases to trimming and J lost 7 bases; unmatched junction nucleotides: 5. Germline V CDR1 and CDR2: LNHDA, SQIVND (reference sequence). This CDR3 has 14 residues. The CDR3 region has the DNA TGTGCCAGTAGTATCTCGGACAGGGGGCGTGAGCAGTACTTC. As protein: CASSISDRGREQYF.

This chain links TRBV12-5 with TRBJ2-7, with D perhaps TRBD1 (6 bases). The CDR3 consists of 17 residues. CDR1 is LGHNT and CDR2 is FRNRAP in the germline V gene. Trimming cost V 0 bases and J 3 bases, with 18 bases left between them. CDR3 in DNA: TGTGCTAGTGGTTTGGTACAGGGAAAGGGACGCCTCTACGAGCAGTACGTC. The encoded protein is CASGLVQGKGRLYEQYV.

The J gene is TRBJ1-1, the V gene TRBV15; 8 bases are a match to TRBD1. The junction had 6 bases not matched to a gene; V was cut back by 0 bases and J by 6 bases. There are 15 residues in the CDR3. CDR1 is LNHNV and CDR2 is YYDKDF in the germline V gene (reference sequence). The CDR3 protein is CATSRERTGLAEAFF. CDR3 DNA sequence: TGTGCCACCAGCAGAGAGAGGACAGGGTTGGCTGAAGCTTTCTTT.

The chain uses TRBV9 and TRBJ2-1, with 8 bases identical to TRBD2. The CDR3 consists of 16 residues. Germline V gene sequence: CDR1 SGDLS, CDR2 YYNGEE. Trimming took 0 bases from V and 9 from J; bases not matched to a gene: 11. CDR3 region: CASSVGGKRERVEQFF. Written as DNA, the CDR3 is TGTGCCAGCAGCGTAGGGGGGAAGCGGGAGAGGGTTGAGCAGTTCTTC.

The chain joins TRBV25-1 to TRBJ1-2; the D is unclear. Trimming took off 4 bases at V and 4 bases at J, with 4 bases between the two ends. CDR1 and CDR2 (germline): MGHDK, SYGVNS. The CDR3 runs to 11 residues. The CDR3 region has the DNA TGTGCCAGCAGTGTCGGCTATGGCTACACCTTC. Encoded protein: CASSVGYGYTF.

This clone was counted between two and nine times. This chain joins TRBV10-3 and TRBJ1-6; D unclear. V was clipped by 6 bases and J by 6 bases, with 15 bases between them. This CDR3 is built from 15 residues. Germline V CDR1 and CDR2: ENHRY, SYGVKD. Here the CDR3 DNA reads TGTGCCATCAGGGACTCGGGATTCTTTAATTCACCCCTCCACTTT. Translation gives CAIRDSGFFNSPLHF.

The chain is built from TRBV29-1 and TRBJ1-1; 9 nucleotides align to TRBD1. Germline lookup yields CDR1 SQVTM and CDR2 ANQGSEA. V lost 8 bases and J lost 4; bases outside the gene matches: 8. The length of the CDR3 is 13 residues. CDR3 sequence: CSTVQGAFTEAFF. CDR3 DNA: TGCAGCACCGTACAGGGGGCGTTCACTGAAGCTTTCTTT.

The chain links TRBV25-1 to TRBJ1-2; 7 bases map to TRBD1. V dropped 6 bases and J dropped 5; count of bases not matched to a gene: 9. The CDR3 runs to 14 residues. Germline CDR1 reads MGHDK; CDR2 reads SYGVNS. The CDR3 protein is CASRETGSKYGYTF. DNA of the CDR3: TGTGCCAGCAGGGAGACAGGGTCGAAATATGGCTACACCTTC.

This clone was picked up a small number of times. The CDR3 region has the DNA TGTGCCAGCAGCTTAAAACAGGGGCCCTACAATGAGCAGTTCTTC. Translation: CASSLKQGPYNEQFF. This chain uses TRBV7-2 with TRBJ2-1; 7 bases are a match to TRBD1. V lost 2 bases to trimming and J lost 2 bases; unmatched junction nucleotides: 3. Germline lookup yields CDR1 SGHTA and CDR2 FQGNSA. CDR3 length equals 15 residues.

This chain uses TRBV5-1 with TRBJ1-3, with TRBD1 as a possible D gene (5 bases). V gave up 4 bases and J gave up 4 bases, with 12 bases separating them. CDR1 and CDR2 (germline): SGHRS, YFSETQ. This CDR3 comprises 14 residues. The CDR3 DNA sequence: TGCGCCAGCAGCGAAGGGGTCGCCGGAAACACCATATATTTT. The encoded protein is CASSEGVAGNTIYF.

V usage is TRBV4-1 and J usage is TRBJ1-5; D is possibly TRBD1 (6 bases). This CDR3 comprises 15 residues. CDR1 and CDR2 (germline): MGHRA, YSYEKL. V lost 3 bases and J lost 5, with 14 bases in between. CDR3 nucleotides: TGCGCCAGCAGCCAGACGGCAGGGGAACATCAGCCCCAGCATTTT. The encoded protein is CASSQTAGEHQPQHF.

This clone was seen only once. The chain joins TRBV12-5 to TRBJ2-3; D gene uncertain. CDR3 size: 14 residues. The germline CDR1 and CDR2 sequences are LGHNT and FRNRAP. Deletions cut 1 base from V and 0 bases from J, with 5 bases between. CDR3 nucleotide sequence: TGTGCTAGTGGTTTGGGTATGAGCACAGATACGCAGTATTTT. Its protein product is CASGLGMSTDTQYF.

The chain is built from TRBV18 and TRBJ2-7; D may be TRBD2 (6 bases). V was trimmed by 4 bases and J by 2 bases, leaving 9 bases between them. This CDR3 is 13 amino acids long. Germline values: CDR1 KGHSH, CDR2 LQKENI. The CDR3 loop is CASSRGGTYEQYF. Written as DNA, the CDR3 is TGTGCCAGCTCACGGGGCGGGACCTACGAGCAGTACTTC.

The V gene is TRBV5-4, the J gene TRBJ1-5; D remains ambiguous. V was cut by 2 bases and J by 0 bases, with 9 bases left in between. This CDR3 is 15 amino acids long. Germline CDR1 and CDR2: SGHNT and YYREEE (reference sequence). Here the CDR3 DNA reads TGTGCCAGCAGCTTAGGAGGGAATAGCAATCAGCCCCAGCATTTT. Amino acids: CASSLGGNSNQPQHF.